Only a few counts were recorded for the clone carrying this T cell receptor (beta chain). Its matching antigen is unknown. This specimen comes from a study of T cell repertoires in cytomegalovirus infection. Study at large: Researchers turned to recently identified HLA-C-restricted CMV epitopes as well as well-studied HLA-B-restricted ones.

CDR3 length equals 19 residues. Germline V gene data show CDR1 as SGDLS and CDR2 as YYNGEE. V shed 4 bases and J 4 bases; nucleotides not matched to a gene: 21. In TCRdb, the reads were re-called with MiXCR into one record per CDR3 protein. This table has some 940,000 distinct CDR3 sequences, around 30% appearing once. The rearrangement joins TRBV9 to TRBJ2-3; TRBD2 agrees at 7 bases. The sequence was obtained from a human donor in good health (CMV status not recorded). Some clones in this sample may be carry-over from other donors' samples. Specimen: cultured CD8+ T cells from PBMCs, collected from culture after CMV antigen stimulation. The CDR3, as DNA: TGTGCCAGCAGCCTCCCCCGGGAGGCCGGTAGCGGGCGGTCAGATACGCAGTATTTT. Its protein is CASSLPREAGSGRSDTQYF.